These 32 T cell receptor beta chains originate from one sample sequenced in a study of human T cells and chemical hapten exposure. TCRdb analysed the RACE reads with MiXCR anew, one entry per CDR3 protein. The sample yields a few hundred thousand distinct CDR3 sequences, about 6.3% seen once. Time point denoted: patch test 2, 6 weeks after DPC sensitization. Treatment specified: therapeutic diphenylcyclopropenone sensitization with weekly scalp DPC. This specimen consisted of whole blood, obtained in connection with sensitization to the hapten diphenylcyclopropenone (DPC). The receptors were sampled from a woman between 18 and 29 years old with alopecia areata. Some clones in this sample may be carry-over from other donors' samples.

The rearrangement links TRBV20-1 to TRBJ2-1, with TRBD1 as a possible D gene (5 bases). CDR1 is DFQATT and CDR2 is SNEGSKA in the germline V gene (reference sequence). This CDR3 contains 13 residues. Trimming left V 6 bases short and J 9 bases short, with 18 bases between. CDR3 amino acids: CSAPPLDSFEQFF. The CDR3 bases are TGCAGTGCCCCACCCCTTGACAGCTTTGAGCAGTTCTTC.

The rearrangement uses TRBV5-1 and TRBJ1-6; 8 nucleotides agree with TRBD1. This CDR3 is 13 amino acids long. CDR1 is SGHRS and CDR2 is YFSETQ in the germline V gene. V dropped 7 bases and J dropped 10; count of bases not matched to a gene: 7. Here the CDR3 reads CASCDRGRSPLHF. DNA for the CDR3: TGCGCCAGCTGTGACAGGGGACGGTCACCCCTCCACTTT.

This clonotype was detected only a few times. V gene TRBV3-1 combines with J gene TRBJ2-3; D remains unclear. Germline V gene sequence: CDR1 LGHDT, CDR2 YNNKEL (reference sequence). The CDR3 runs to 12 residues. V gave up 0 bases and J gave up 8 bases, with 6 bases separating them. The CDR3 nucleotides are TGTGCCAGCAGCCAAGAGTGGGGTACGCAGTATTTT. Translated, it gives CASSQEWGTQYF.

The rearrangement joins TRBV7-9 to TRBJ2-3; 15 bases map to TRBD2. Germline lookup yields CDR1 SEHNR and CDR2 FQNEAQ (reference sequence). V shed 2 bases, J shed 2 bases, and the junction held 5 bases outside the gene matches. This CDR3 has 18 residues. The CDR3 sequence: CASSLRRTSGGATDTQYF. Here the CDR3 DNA reads TGTGCCAGCAGCTTACGTCGGACTAGCGGGGGGGCCACAGATACGCAGTATTTT.

This clonotype was recorded at least ten times. The chain joins TRBV28 to TRBJ2-3; D is ambiguous. V lost 8 bases and J 4 bases, leaving 7 bases between the germline ends. There are 11 residues in the CDR3. Germline lookup yields CDR1 MDHEN and CDR2 SYDVKM. The CDR3 sequence is CASGPADTQYF. Here the CDR3 DNA reads TGTGCCAGCGGCCCCGCAGATACGCAGTATTTT.

This clonotype was recorded many times. The chain recombines TRBV6-2 or TRBV6-3 with TRBJ1-5, with D unclear. V gave up 0 bases and J gave up 5 bases, with 14 bases separating them. CDR1 and CDR2 (germline): MNHEY, SVGEGT. The CDR3 covers 16 residues. CDR3 bases: TGTGCCAGCAGTTACTCGAGTAGAGGGAGGGATCAGCCCCAGCATTTT. It specifies CASSYSSRGRDQPQHF.

The table lists this clonotype with many counts. The V and J genes are TRBV24-1 and TRBJ2-1; D might be TRBD1 or TRBD2, each matching 5 bases. The germline gives CDR1 KGHDR, CDR2 SFDVKD. This CDR3 has 13 amino acids. The V and J ends lost 2 bases and 9 bases respectively, with 10 bases between them. Here the CDR3 DNA reads TGTGCCACCAGTGATTGGGACCGGGGTGAGCAGTTCTTC. Translated, it gives CATSDWDRGEQFF.

This clonotype has at least ten counts. The gene calls are TRBV20-1 and TRBJ1-1; no clear D gene. Germline CDR1 and CDR2: DFQATT and SNEGSKA (reference sequence). The V end lost 4 bases, the J end lost 4 bases, and 10 bases lay between the germline ends. This CDR3 comprises 12 residues. CDR3 sequence (DNA): TGCAGTGCTAAGGGTTTGGGCACTGAAGCTTTCTTT. It codes for CSAKGLGTEAFF.

This clonotype was seen at least ten times. V is TRBV7-2 and J is TRBJ1-1, with D maybe TRBD1 (5 bases). The CDR3 is made up of 15 amino acids. Germline V gene data show CDR1 as SGHTA and CDR2 as FQGNSA. V gave up 6 bases and J gave up 0 bases, with 14 bases separating them. CDR3 DNA: TGTGCCAGCAGGGGAGGGGTGAATATGAACACTGAAGCTTTCTTT. This encodes CASRGGVNMNTEAFF.

This clonotype was seen at least ten times. The genes are TRBV5-1 and TRBJ2-5; D is perhaps TRBD1 or TRBD2 (6 bases each). The length of the CDR3 is 14 residues. CDR1 is SGHRS, CDR2 YFSETQ, per germline. Trimming took 4 bases from V and 5 from J, leaving 15 bases between them. CDR3 residues: CASSPSGGAETQYF. The CDR3 region has the DNA TGCGCCAGCAGCCCGTCCGGGGGCGCGGAGACCCAGTACTTC.

This clonotype was picked up many times. CDR3 protein: CSARENQRGVYEQYF. In DNA form, the CDR3 reads TGCAGTGCTAGAGAGAACCAGCGGGGTGTATACGAGCAGTACTTC. V is TRBV20-1 and J is TRBJ2-7; TRBD2 matches 7 bases. This CDR3 region has 15 residues. J gave up 4 bases and V 0 bases, and 9 bases lay outside the gene matches. Per germline, CDR1 DFQATT and CDR2 SNEGSKA (reference sequence).

This clonotype was seen only a few times. DNA for the CDR3: TGCGCCAGCCCAGCGGAGGGGGGGAGTACCAAAAACATTCAGTACTTC. It encodes CASPAEGGSTKNIQYF. J is TRBJ2-4 and V is TRBV5-1; D perhaps matches TRBD2 (7 bases). V was cut by 7 bases and J by 2 bases, with 19 bases left in between. The germline CDR1 and CDR2 sequences are SGHRS and YFSETQ. This CDR3 contains 16 residues.

Only a few counts were recorded for this clonotype. The genes are TRBV10-3 and TRBJ2-1; perhaps TRBD2 as D (6 bases). There are 16 residues in the CDR3. Germline V CDR1 and CDR2: ENHRY, SYGVKD. V was cut by 0 bases and J by 4 bases, with 13 bases left in between. CDR3: CAISESPSGFYNEQFF. In DNA form, the CDR3 reads TGTGCCATCAGTGAGTCCCCGAGCGGGTTTTACAATGAGCAGTTCTTC.

The genes are TRBV28 and TRBJ1-1, with TRBD1 as a possible D gene (5 bases). V lost 8 bases, J lost 4 bases, and 14 bases lay in between. Germline V lookup: CDR1 MDHEN, CDR2 SYDVKM. The CDR3 length is 13 residues. The CDR3 protein is CASLPGGTTEAFF. The CDR3 DNA reads TGTGCCAGCCTACCCGGCGGGACCACTGAAGCTTTCTTT.

At least ten counts were recorded for this clonotype. The rearrangement uses TRBV20-1 and TRBJ1-1; 8 bases map to TRBD1. This CDR3 spans 15 amino acids. Germline V gives CDR1 DFQATT, CDR2 SNEGSKA (reference sequence). V lost 1 base, J lost 2 bases, and 6 bases stayed unmatched. This CDR3 is CSARVWGQDNTEAFF. The CDR3 DNA is TGCAGTGCTAGAGTTTGGGGACAGGACAACACTGAAGCTTTCTTT.

This clonotype has a count of ten or more. The V gene is TRBV7-2, the J gene TRBJ1-5; unclear D gene. Germline-derived CDR1 and CDR2 are SGHTA and FQGNSA. With 3 bases removed from V and 0 bases from J, the gap between germline ends came to 6 bases. The CDR3 is made up of 14 amino acids. DNA of the CDR3: TGTGCCAGCAGCTTCGGCCCTAGCAATCAGCCCCAGCATTTT. Amino acids: CASSFGPSNQPQHF.

This clonotype came up many times. The chain carries TRBV6-5 and TRBJ1-3, with D hard to call. Germline V CDR1 and CDR2: MNHEY, SVGAGI. There are 15 residues in the CDR3. V shed 5 bases and J shed 0 bases, with 11 bases lying between them. CDR3 amino acids: CASSGSFYSGNTIYF. CDR3 sequence (DNA): TGTGCCAGCAGTGGCAGCTTTTACTCTGGAAACACCATATATTTT.

This clonotype was counted at least ten times. J is TRBJ1-1 and V is TRBV29-1; TRBD1 agrees at 7 bases. V gave up 5 bases and J gave up 11 bases; unmatched junction bases: 17. The CDR3 extends over 14 amino acids. The germline CDR1 and CDR2 sequences are SQVTM and ANQGSEA. In DNA, the CDR3 is TGCAGCGTTTTTAGACAGGGCTCGTCCGGTACGGCTTTCTTT. Protein: CSVFRQGSSGTAFF.

This clonotype has only one observation. Since a much larger clone is just one base distant, this may be a read error. The chain is built from TRBV6-6 and TRBJ1-6; no clear D gene. The V end was cut by 2 bases, the J end by 11 bases, with 7 bases between. The V gene's germline CDR1 is MNHNY and CDR2 SVGAGI (reference sequence). CDR3 length: 12 residues. Here the CDR3 DNA reads TGTGCCAGCAGTTACGAGTATCCACCCCTCCACTTT. The encoded protein is CASSYEYPPLHF.

This clonotype has ten or more counts. The gene calls are TRBV7-9 and TRBJ1-1; a possible D gene is TRBD1 (6 bases). The ends were cut back, 1 base at V and 5 bases at J, with 14 bases in the middle. The germline CDR1 and CDR2 sequences are SEHNR and FQNEAQ (reference sequence). The CDR3 loop spans 15 amino acids. The CDR3 protein is CASSLETGGDTEAFF. The CDR3 DNA reads as TGTGCCAGCAGCTTAGAGACGGGGGGCGATACTGAAGCTTTCTTT. Looking up the rest from reference TRBV7-9 and TRBJ1-1 gives the full variable domain: DTGVSQNPRHKITKRGQNVTFRCDPISEHNRLYWYRQTLGQGPEFLTYFQNEAQLEKSRLLSDRFSAERPKGSFSTLEIQRTEQGDSAMYLCASSLETGGDTEAFFGQGTRLTVV.

This clonotype was seen a handful of times. The CDR3 spells CASSYSVDRGSDNEQFF. The CDR3 nucleotides are TGTGCCAGCAGTTACTCGGTGGACAGGGGGAGTGACAATGAGCAGTTCTTC. The chain is built from TRBV6-2 or TRBV6-3 and TRBJ2-1, with 10 bases lining up with TRBD1. Trimming removed 0 bases from V and 5 bases from J; junction bases left unmatched: 7. Germline CDR1 is MNHEY and CDR2 is SVGEGT. The CDR3 covers 17 residues.

In its sample, this clonotype was seen many times. The rearrangement uses TRBV6-5 and TRBJ2-3; D is unclear. The CDR3 runs 16 residues. V was clipped by 0 bases and J by 0 bases, with 10 bases between them. CDR1 is MNHEY, CDR2 SVGAGI, per germline. CDR3 region: CASSYSSFSSTDTQYF. The CDR3, as DNA: TGTGCCAGCAGTTACTCTAGCTTTTCTAGCACAGATACGCAGTATTTT.

The gene calls are TRBV5-1 and TRBJ2-3; D is ambiguous. This CDR3 spans 14 amino acids. V lost 4 bases, J lost 2 bases, and 11 bases lay in between. Germline values: CDR1 SGHRS, CDR2 YFSETQ. The CDR3 sequence: CASSPTPATDTQYF. Here the CDR3 DNA reads TGCGCCAGCAGCCCGACCCCAGCCACAGATACGCAGTATTTT.

The chain uses TRBV9 and TRBJ1-1; the D is unclear. This CDR3 spans 15 amino acids. V was clipped by 0 bases and J by 4 bases, with 13 bases between them. The germline CDR1 and CDR2 sequences are SGDLS and YYNGEE. The CDR3 loop reads CASSVGRAPGTEAFF. The DNA for the CDR3 is TGTGCCAGCAGCGTAGGTAGGGCGCCGGGCACTGAAGCTTTCTTT.

This clonotype appeared many times. The V call is TRBV5-1, the J call TRBJ1-1; TRBD1 aligns across 9 bases. Losses at the gene ends were 3 bases for V and 0 bases for J; bases not matched to a gene: 9. The CDR3 runs 17 residues. Germline CDR1 reads SGHRS; CDR2 reads YFSETQ. This chain's CDR3 is CASSSRDRVPMNTEAFF. The CDR3 coding sequence is TGCGCCAGCAGCTCCCGGGACAGGGTTCCGATGAACACTGAAGCTTTCTTT.

This clonotype was recorded many times. The chain uses TRBV20-1 and TRBJ1-5; tentatively, D is TRBD1 (5 bases). Per germline, CDR1 DFQATT and CDR2 SNEGSKA (reference sequence). This CDR3 region has 14 residues. The germline V and J ends were trimmed by 6 bases and 8 bases, with 20 bases remaining between them. CDR3 nucleotide sequence: TGCAGTGCGACCCGTGCGGGCAGGGAGGAGCCCCAGCATTTT. Translated, it gives CSATRAGREEPQHF.

This clonotype was counted only a few times. This rearrangement joins TRBV20-1 to TRBJ2-1, with TRBD1 matching 10 bases. The CDR3 is 15 residues long. Germline V CDR1 and CDR2: DFQATT, SNEGSKA (reference sequence). Germline trimming cut 6 bases from V and 1 base from J; bases unmatched to any gene: 6. As DNA, the CDR3 is TGCAGTGCGGAGGGACAGGGGACATCCTACAATGAGCAGTTCTTC. This gives the protein CSAEGQGTSYNEQFF.

This clonotype has just a few counts. The rearrangement links TRBV12-3 or TRBV12-4 to TRBJ2-2; D is possibly TRBD1 (6 bases). This CDR3 spans 15 amino acids. The V gene lost 5 bases and the J gene lost 1 base, with 11 bases spanning the gap. The CDR3 region has the DNA TGTGCCAGCAGTCCAGAGGACAGGAACACCGGGGAGCTGTTTTTT. Its protein product is CASSPEDRNTGELFF.

The J gene is TRBJ2-1, the V gene TRBV7-9; the match to TRBD1 covers 8 bases. The CDR3 consists of 14 residues. After removal of 3 bases from V and 2 bases from J, the junction contained 0 bases not matched to a gene. Germline V gene data show CDR1 as SEHNR and CDR2 as FQNEAQ (reference sequence). DNA for the CDR3: TGTGCCAGCAGCTTGGACAGGGCCTACAATGAGCAGTTCTTC. Translating it yields CASSLDRAYNEQFF.

The rearrangement uses TRBV6-1 and TRBJ2-3; TRBD2 aligns across 11 bases. The CDR3 has 13 amino acids. The V segment lost 7 bases and the J segment 5 bases; nucleotides outside the gene matches: 2. Germline V gives CDR1 MNHNS, CDR2 SASEGT. As DNA, the CDR3 is TGTGCCAGCAAGACTAGCGGGAAAGATACGCAGTATTTT. Translated: CASKTSGKDTQYF.

This clonotype was found a few times. This rearrangement joins TRBV10-3 to TRBJ1-1; D remains unclear. Germline CDR1 ENHRY, CDR2 SYGVKD. The V end was cut by 2 bases, the J end by 0 bases, with 4 bases between. This CDR3 spans 13 amino acids. The CDR3 nucleotides read TGTGCCATCAGTGAGGACCTGAACACTGAAGCTTTCTTT. It specifies CAISEDLNTEAFF.

V usage is TRBV2 and J usage is TRBJ1-5, with unresolved D. This CDR3 contains 13 residues. Germline values: CDR1 SNHLY, CDR2 FYNNEI. Trimming removed 9 bases from V and 1 base from J, with 10 bases in between. The CDR3 DNA reads TGTGCCAGTGGGGTTATGAGCAATCAGCCCCAGCATTTT. Translation gives CASGVMSNQPQHF. The variable domain in full, completed from reference TRBV2 and TRBJ1-5, reads EPEVTQTPSHQVTQMGQEVILRCVPISNHLYFYWYRQILGQKVEFLVSFYNNEISEKSEIFDDQFSVERPDGSNFTLKIRSTKLEDSAMYFCASGVMSNQPQHFGDGTRLSIL.